A selection of T cell receptor beta chains follows, all from one sample in a study of blood T cell repertoires in COVID-19. Clones were read by immunoSEQ multiplex PCR, and TCRdb kept only the in-frame ones, dropping some. The data show about 220,000 clones, with 84% seen just once and approximately 10% held by the top ten. Input material: peripheral blood. These receptor sequences come from a man aged 45-65 years with active or convalescent COVID-19. CDR3s include the opening cysteine and the closing phenylalanine or tryptophan. The D gene is left open where the match is weak. Size values are once, few and many counts, or a class for expanded clones, and some rows have none.

J gene: TRBJ2-2
clone size: once
V gene: TRBV7-3
D gene: NA
CDR3 DNA: TGTGCCAGCAGCTTAACCCCGACCGGGGAGCTGTTTTTT
CDR3 protein: CASSLTPTGELFF

J gene: TRBJ2-3
clone size: NA
V gene: TRBV14
D gene: NA
CDR3 DNA: TGTGCCAGCAGCCAGGGCGCAGGTGTCGGCACGCAGTATTTT
CDR3 protein: CASSQGAGVGTQYF

J gene: TRBJ2-7
clone size: NA
V gene: TRBV5-1
D gene: NA
CDR3 DNA: TGCGCCAGCAGCTTGGCCCCAGGGGGGTACGAGCAGTACTTC
CDR3 protein: CASSLAPGGYEQYF

J gene: TRBJ1-2
clone size: NA
V gene: TRBV29-1
D gene: TRBD1
CDR3 DNA: TGCAGCGTTGATATTTATTGGGGACAGGGGCTTGGCTACACCTTC
CDR3 protein: CSVDIYWGQGLGYTF

J gene: TRBJ2-7
clone size: once
V gene: TRBV11-2
D gene: TRBD2
CDR3 DNA: TGTGCCAGCAGCCTAGACGGGGAGGGAGAGCAGTACTTC
CDR3 protein: CASSLDGEGEQYF

J gene: TRBJ1-5
clone size: NA
V gene: TRBV28
D gene: NA
CDR3 DNA: TGTGCCACCACCAGGGCGGGGGAGTATAGCAATCAGCCCCAGCATTTT
CDR3 protein: CATTRAGEYSNQPQHF

J gene: TRBJ2-3
clone size: NA
V gene: TRBV7-2
D gene: TRBD2
CDR3 DNA: TGTGCCAGCAGCTTAACTAGCGGGAGGGCAGATACGCAGTATTTT
CDR3 protein: CASSLTSGRADTQYF

J gene: TRBJ1-6
clone size: NA
V gene: TRBV5-4
D gene: NA
CDR3 DNA: TGTGCCAGCAGCACTAGGACGGATAATTCACCCCTCCACTTT
CDR3 protein: CASSTRTDNSPLHF

J gene: TRBJ2-3
clone size: NA
V gene: TRBV11-3
D gene: TRBD1
CDR3 DNA: TGTGCCAGCAGCTTAGATTCAGGGGGCAGCGATACGCAGTATTTT
CDR3 protein: CASSLDSGGSDTQYF

J gene: TRBJ2-1
clone size: few
V gene: TRBV5-1
D gene: NA
CDR3 DNA: TGCGCCAGCAGCTACCGCGGGGTCGATGAGCAGTTCTTC
CDR3 protein: CASSYRGVDEQFF

J gene: TRBJ2-1
clone size: NA
V gene: TRBV7-9
D gene: TRBD1
CDR3 DNA: TGTGCCAGCAGCCCACAGGGGGCGGTGGAGCAGTTCTTC
CDR3 protein: CASSPQGAVEQFF

J gene: TRBJ2-2
clone size: NA
V gene: TRBV15
D gene: NA
CDR3 DNA: TGTGCCACCAGAGGGCAGGGGGGGCTGTTTTTT
CDR3 protein: CATRGQGGLFF

J gene: TRBJ2-5
clone size: NA
V gene: TRBV7-2
D gene: TRBD1
CDR3 DNA: TGTGCCAGCAGCTTAGCCACAGGGGTAGAGACCCAGTACTTC
CDR3 protein: CASSLATGVETQYF

J gene: TRBJ2-5
clone size: once
V gene: TRBV21-1
D gene: NA
CDR3 DNA: TGTGCCAGCAGCTCCCGGGACAGCGCGTACCAAGAGACCCAGTACTTC
CDR3 protein: CASSSRDSAYQETQYF

J gene: TRBJ1-2
clone size: NA
V gene: TRBV28
D gene: NA
CDR3 DNA: TGTGCCAGCAGTTCCCCCCGGAGGGCGACCTATGGCTACACCTTC
CDR3 protein: CASSSPRRATYGYTF

J gene: TRBJ1-5
clone size: NA
V gene: TRBV6-5
D gene: NA
CDR3 DNA: TGTGCCAGCAGCCCCAGTTGGTATCAGCCCCAGCATTTT
CDR3 protein: CASSPSWYQPQHF

J gene: TRBJ1-5
clone size: NA
V gene: TRBV19
D gene: NA
CDR3 DNA: TGTGCCAGTAGTTCCCTGGACACCTCCAATCAGCCCCAGCATTTT
CDR3 protein: CASSSLDTSNQPQHF

J gene: TRBJ1-2
clone size: once
V gene: TRBV7-2
D gene: TRBD1
CDR3 DNA: TGTGCCAGCAGCGCAATCCAACAGGGGCTCTACACCTTC
CDR3 protein: CASSAIQQGLYTF

J gene: TRBJ1-2
clone size: NA
V gene: TRBV7-2
D gene: NA
CDR3 DNA: TGTGCCAGCAGCTTAGGACAGAACTATGGCTACACCTTC
CDR3 protein: CASSLGQNYGYTF

J gene: TRBJ2-3
clone size: once
V gene: TRBV7-9
D gene: TRBD1
CDR3 DNA: TGTGCCAGCAGCTCCCGGGACAGGGAATGGGATACGCAGTATTTT
CDR3 protein: CASSSRDREWDTQYF

J gene: TRBJ2-5
clone size: NA
V gene: TRBV5-6
D gene: TRBD1
CDR3 DNA: TGTGCCAGCAGCTTGTTGGCAGGGGGCCAGTGGGAAGAGACCCAGTACTTC
CDR3 protein: CASSLLAGGQWEETQYF

J gene: TRBJ1-1
clone size: NA
V gene: TRBV6-2/TRBV6-3
D gene: NA
CDR3 DNA: TGTGCCAGCAGCGCGGGGGGGGAAGGAACGAACACTGAAGCTTTCTTT
CDR3 protein: CASSAGGEGTNTEAFF

J gene: TRBJ1-5
clone size: NA
V gene: TRBV19
D gene: NA
CDR3 DNA: TGTGCCAGTAGTGCCCACAGGGCCCGAAGCAATAGCAATCAGCCCCAGCATTTT
CDR3 protein: CASSAHRARSNSNQPQHF

J gene: TRBJ2-5
clone size: NA
V gene: TRBV4-3
D gene: NA
CDR3 DNA: TGCGCCAGCAGCCAAGATCTGTGGGGCTACCAAGAGACCCAGTACTTC
CDR3 protein: CASSQDLWGYQETQYF

J gene: TRBJ1-1
clone size: NA
V gene: TRBV5-4
D gene: NA
CDR3 DNA: TGTGCCAGCAGCTTCCTCGCTGACAGGTCCCTATACTCACAAGCTTTCTTT
CDR3 protein: CASSFLADRSLYSQAFF

J gene: TRBJ2-2
clone size: few
V gene: TRBV6-5
D gene: TRBD1
CDR3 DNA: TGTGCCAGCAGTCGACAGGGGAACACCGGGGAGCTGTTTTTT
CDR3 protein: CASSRQGNTGELFF

J gene: TRBJ1-4
clone size: NA
V gene: TRBV7-9
D gene: TRBD1
CDR3 DNA: TGTGCCAGCAGCTCCAAACAGGGGGACACTAATGAAAAACTGTTTTTT
CDR3 protein: CASSSKQGDTNEKLFF

J gene: TRBJ2-3
clone size: NA
V gene: TRBV18
D gene: TRBD2
CDR3 DNA: TGTGCCAGCTCACCACCGCGACTAGCGGGGGCTAGCACAGATACGCAGTATTTT
CDR3 protein: CASSPPRLAGASTDTQYF

J gene: TRBJ2-2
clone size: NA
V gene: TRBV7-3
D gene: NA
CDR3 DNA: TGTGCCAGCAGCTACGGGGGGAACACCGGGGAGCTGTTTTTT
CDR3 protein: CASSYGGNTGELFF

J gene: TRBJ2-1
clone size: once
V gene: TRBV7-2
D gene: TRBD2
CDR3 DNA: TGTGCCAGCAGCTTAGTGGGTAGCGGGGGCGAGCAGTTCTTC
CDR3 protein: CASSLVGSGGEQFF

J gene: TRBJ2-2
clone size: NA
V gene: TRBV6-4
D gene: NA
CDR3 DNA: TGTGCCAGCAGTGAAGGGGCCGAGTTCGGGGAGCTGTTTTTT
CDR3 protein: CASSEGAEFGELFF

J gene: TRBJ2-7
clone size: once
V gene: TRBV7-2
D gene: TRBD2
CDR3 DNA: TGTGCCAGCAGCTTAGCGGACCTGTTTACTAGCGGATCCTACGAGCAGTACTTC
CDR3 protein: CASSLADLFTSGSYEQYF

J gene: TRBJ2-7
clone size: once
V gene: TRBV27
D gene: NA
CDR3 DNA: TGTGCCAGCAGTTTAGCTAGGGGATACGAGCAGTACTTC
CDR3 protein: CASSLARGYEQYF

J gene: TRBJ2-1
clone size: NA
V gene: TRBV6-5
D gene: TRBD2
CDR3 DNA: TGTGCCAGCAGTTACCAGTCGGGGGGTGAGCAGTTCTTC
CDR3 protein: CASSYQSGGEQFF

J gene: TRBJ2-5
clone size: NA
V gene: TRBV9
D gene: TRBD1
CDR3 DNA: TGCTGCCACAGGACAGGGGGGCAAGAGACCCAGTACTTC
CDR3 protein: CCHRTGGQETQYF

J gene: TRBJ2-4
clone size: NA
V gene: TRBV5-8
D gene: TRBD2
CDR3 DNA: TGTGCCAGCAGCTACCAACATAGCGGGGGGGGAAACATTCAGTACTTC
CDR3 protein: CASSYQHSGGGNIQYF

J gene: TRBJ2-4
clone size: NA
V gene: TRBV24-1
D gene: NA
CDR3 DNA: TGTGCCACCAGTGACCGGATTGGAGGCAAAAACATTCAGTACTTC
CDR3 protein: CATSDRIGGKNIQYF

J gene: TRBJ1-2
clone size: NA
V gene: TRBV29-1
D gene: TRBD1
CDR3 DNA: TGCAGCGTTGAAAGGACAGGGATGTTCTATGGCTACACCTTC
CDR3 protein: CSVERTGMFYGYTF

J gene: TRBJ2-3
clone size: NA
V gene: TRBV28
D gene: TRBD1
CDR3 DNA: TGTGCCAGCAGTTTAGAAGCCATCGGGACAGCTAGAGATACGCAGTATTTT
CDR3 protein: CASSLEAIGTARDTQYF

J gene: TRBJ1-5
clone size: NA
V gene: TRBV3-1/TRBV3-2
D gene: NA
CDR3 DNA: TGTGCCAGCAGCCAGAGGGGCAATCAGCCCCAGCATTTT
CDR3 protein: CASSQRGNQPQHF

J gene: TRBJ2-6
clone size: NA
V gene: TRBV4-2
D gene: NA
CDR3 DNA: TGTGCCAGCAGCCAGGGGTCACTAGGTTCTGGGGCCAACGTCCTGACTTTC
CDR3 protein: CASSQGSLGSGANVLTF

J gene: TRBJ1-6
clone size: NA
V gene: TRBV6-1
D gene: TRBD1
CDR3 DNA: TGTGCCAGCAGTGAATTCGGGGACAGCTATAATTCACCCCTCCACTTT
CDR3 protein: CASSEFGDSYNSPLHF

J gene: TRBJ2-7
clone size: NA
V gene: TRBV7-2
D gene: TRBD2
CDR3 DNA: TGTGCCAGCAGCTTAGAGCGGGGGGGGCTCGAGCAGTACTTC
CDR3 protein: CASSLERGGLEQYF

J gene: TRBJ1-1
clone size: NA
V gene: TRBV21-1
D gene: NA
CDR3 DNA: TGTGCCAGCAGCTCCTGGACAGGGGATGATGTAGCTTTCTTT
CDR3 protein: CASSSWTGDDVAFF

J gene: TRBJ2-5
clone size: NA
V gene: TRBV4-3
D gene: TRBD2
CDR3 DNA: TGCGCCAGCAGCCAAGATCATCGGGGGGGGCATGAGACCCAGTACTTC
CDR3 protein: CASSQDHRGGHETQYF

J gene: TRBJ2-2
clone size: NA
V gene: TRBV6-2/TRBV6-3
D gene: NA
CDR3 DNA: TGTGCCAGCAGTCTATCATTCACCGGGGAGCTGTTTTTT
CDR3 protein: CASSLSFTGELFF

J gene: TRBJ2-3
clone size: NA
V gene: TRBV7-8
D gene: TRBD2
CDR3 DNA: TGTGCCAGCAGCTCACCGGGACTAGTCGGAGATACGCAGTATTTT
CDR3 protein: CASSSPGLVGDTQYF

J gene: TRBJ1-2
clone size: NA
V gene: TRBV5-4
D gene: TRBD1
CDR3 DNA: TGTGCCAGCAGCCTCCGGGGACAGGCAAACTATGGCTACACCTTC
CDR3 protein: CASSLRGQANYGYTF

J gene: TRBJ1-5
clone size: NA
V gene: TRBV6-5
D gene: TRBD1
CDR3 DNA: TGTGCCAGCAGATCGGGACAGGAAGATCAGCCCCAGCATTTT
CDR3 protein: CASRSGQEDQPQHF

J gene: TRBJ2-5
clone size: NA
V gene: TRBV27
D gene: TRBD2
CDR3 DNA: TGTGCCAGCAGTTTATCGACTAGCGAACAAGAGACCCAGTACTTC
CDR3 protein: CASSLSTSEQETQYF

J gene: TRBJ1-1
clone size: NA
V gene: TRBV29-1
D gene: NA
CDR3 DNA: TGCAGCGTTGAAGAGGGAAGGGGCACTGAAGCTTTCTTT
CDR3 protein: CSVEEGRGTEAFF

J gene: TRBJ1-2
clone size: NA
V gene: TRBV3-1/TRBV3-2
D gene: TRBD1
CDR3 DNA: TGTGCCAGCAAGTTGACAGGGTCTAACTATGGCTACACCTTC
CDR3 protein: CASKLTGSNYGYTF

J gene: TRBJ2-1
clone size: NA
V gene: TRBV12-3/TRBV12-4
D gene: TRBD2
CDR3 DNA: TGTGCCAGCAGTGCGGGACTAGTGAATGAGCAGTTCTTC
CDR3 protein: CASSAGLVNEQFF

J gene: TRBJ1-4
clone size: few
V gene: TRBV12-2
D gene: NA
CDR3 DNA: TGTGCAAGTCGCTTAGAAAAGGGGATTGATGAAAAACTGTTTTTT
CDR3 protein: CASRLEKGIDEKLFF

J gene: TRBJ1-3
clone size: NA
V gene: TRBV4-1
D gene: NA
CDR3 DNA: TGCGCCAGCAGCCAACCCGGCAGACAGTTCTCTGGAAACACCATATATTTT
CDR3 protein: CASSQPGRQFSGNTIYF

J gene: TRBJ2-5
clone size: NA
V gene: TRBV6-5
D gene: TRBD2
CDR3 DNA: TGTGCCAGCAGGGAGAGCGGGAGGCTGATAGCCCAGTACTTC
CDR3 protein: CASRESGRLIAQYF

J gene: TRBJ2-3
clone size: NA
V gene: TRBV7-3
D gene: NA
CDR3 DNA: TGTGCCAGCAGCTTAGACAACAGTAGGCCAGATACGCAGTATTTT
CDR3 protein: CASSLDNSRPDTQYF